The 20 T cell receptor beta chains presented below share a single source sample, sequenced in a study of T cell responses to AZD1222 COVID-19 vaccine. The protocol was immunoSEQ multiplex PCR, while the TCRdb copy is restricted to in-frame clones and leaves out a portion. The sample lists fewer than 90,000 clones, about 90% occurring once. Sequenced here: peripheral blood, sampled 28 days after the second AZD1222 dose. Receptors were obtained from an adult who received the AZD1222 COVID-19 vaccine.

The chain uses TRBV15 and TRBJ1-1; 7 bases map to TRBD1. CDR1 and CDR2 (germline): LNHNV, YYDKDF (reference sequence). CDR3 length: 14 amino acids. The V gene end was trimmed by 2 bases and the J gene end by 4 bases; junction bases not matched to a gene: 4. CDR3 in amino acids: CATSRTAGGTEAFF. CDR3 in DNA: TGTGCCACCAGCAGAACCGCAGGGGGCACTGAAGCTTTCTTT. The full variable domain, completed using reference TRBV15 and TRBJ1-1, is DAMVIQNPRYQVTQFGKPVTLSCSQTLNHNVMYWYQQKSSQAPKLLFHYYDKDFNNEADTPDNFQSRRPNTSFCFLDIRSPGLGDTAMYLCATSRTAGGTEAFFGQGTRLTVV.

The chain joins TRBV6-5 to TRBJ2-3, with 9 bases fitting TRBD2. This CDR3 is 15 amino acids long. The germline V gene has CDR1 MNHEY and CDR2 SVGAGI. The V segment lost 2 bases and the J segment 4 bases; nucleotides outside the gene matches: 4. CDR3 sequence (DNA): TGTGCCAGCAGTTACGGGACTAGCCGGGCAGATACGCAGTATTTT. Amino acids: CASSYGTSRADTQYF.

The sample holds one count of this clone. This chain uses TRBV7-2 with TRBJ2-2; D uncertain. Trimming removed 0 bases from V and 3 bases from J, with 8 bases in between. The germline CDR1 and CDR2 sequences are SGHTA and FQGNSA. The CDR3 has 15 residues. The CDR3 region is CASSLATGYTGELFF. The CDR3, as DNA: TGTGCCAGCAGCTTAGCAACCGGTTACACCGGGGAGCTGTTTTTT.

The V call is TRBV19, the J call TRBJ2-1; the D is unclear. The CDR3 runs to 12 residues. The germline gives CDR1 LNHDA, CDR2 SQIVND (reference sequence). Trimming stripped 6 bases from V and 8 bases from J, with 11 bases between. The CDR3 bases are TGTGCCAGTAGCCTGACAACATATGAGCAGTTCTTC. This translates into CASSLTTYEQFF.

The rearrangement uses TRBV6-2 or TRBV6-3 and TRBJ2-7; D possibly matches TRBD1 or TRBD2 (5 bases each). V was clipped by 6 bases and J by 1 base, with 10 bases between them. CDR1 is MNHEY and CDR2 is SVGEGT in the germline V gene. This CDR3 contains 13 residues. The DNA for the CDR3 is TGTGCCAGCAGCGGGGACGGTTCCTACGAGCAGTACTTC. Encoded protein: CASSGDGSYEQYF.

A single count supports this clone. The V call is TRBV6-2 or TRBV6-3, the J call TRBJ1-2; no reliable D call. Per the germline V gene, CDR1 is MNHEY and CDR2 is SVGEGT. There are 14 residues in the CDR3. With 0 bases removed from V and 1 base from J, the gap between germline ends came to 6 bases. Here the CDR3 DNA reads TGTGCCAGCAGTTACTCGAACCTTAACTATGGCTACACCTTC. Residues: CASSYSNLNYGYTF.

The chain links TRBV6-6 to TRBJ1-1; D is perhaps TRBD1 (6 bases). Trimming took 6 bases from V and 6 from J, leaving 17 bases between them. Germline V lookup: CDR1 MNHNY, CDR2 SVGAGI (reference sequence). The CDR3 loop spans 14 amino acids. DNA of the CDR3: TGTGCCAGCAGGGGGTCCCCCCAGGGGTCTGAAGCTTTCTTT. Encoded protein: CASRGSPQGSEAFF.

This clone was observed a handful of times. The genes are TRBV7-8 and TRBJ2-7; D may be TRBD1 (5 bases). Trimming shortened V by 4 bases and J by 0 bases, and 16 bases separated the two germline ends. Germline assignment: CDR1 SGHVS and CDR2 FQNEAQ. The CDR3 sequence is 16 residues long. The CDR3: CASSYGLDTGSYEQYF. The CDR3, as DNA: TGTGCCAGCAGCTACGGGTTGGACACCGGCTCCTACGAGCAGTACTTC. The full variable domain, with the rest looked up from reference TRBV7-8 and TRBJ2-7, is GAGVSQSPRYKVAKRGQDVALRCDPISGHVSLFWYQQALGQGPEFLTYFQNEAQLDKSGLPSDRFFAERPEGSVSTLKIQRTQQEDSAVYLCASSYGLDTGSYEQYFGPGTRLTVT.

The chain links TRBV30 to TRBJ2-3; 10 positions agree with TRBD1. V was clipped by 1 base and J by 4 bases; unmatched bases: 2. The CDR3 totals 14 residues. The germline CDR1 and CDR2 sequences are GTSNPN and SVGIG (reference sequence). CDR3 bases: TGTGCCTGGAGTGCCGGGACAGGGGCAGATACGCAGTATTTT. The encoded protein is CAWSAGTGADTQYF.

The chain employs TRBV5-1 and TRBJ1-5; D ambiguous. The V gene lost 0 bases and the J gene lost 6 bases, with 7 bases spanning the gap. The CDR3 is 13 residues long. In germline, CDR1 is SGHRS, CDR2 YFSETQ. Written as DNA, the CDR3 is TGCGCCAGCAGCTTGGAAGGGTCTCAGCCCCAGCATTTT. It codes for CASSLEGSQPQHF. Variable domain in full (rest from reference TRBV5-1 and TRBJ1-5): KAGVTQTPRYLIKTRGQQVTLSCSPISGHRSVSWYQQTPGQGLQFLFEYFSETQRNKGNFPGRFSGRQFSNSRSEMNVSTLELGDSALYLCASSLEGSQPQHFGDGTRLSIL.

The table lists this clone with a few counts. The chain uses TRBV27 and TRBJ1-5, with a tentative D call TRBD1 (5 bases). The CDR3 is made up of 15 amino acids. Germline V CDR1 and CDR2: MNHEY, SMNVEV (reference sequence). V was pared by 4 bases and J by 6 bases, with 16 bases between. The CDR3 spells CASSSSSRVGQPQHF. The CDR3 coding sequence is TGTGCCAGCAGTTCGTCGAGCAGGGTCGGTCAGCCCCAGCATTTT.

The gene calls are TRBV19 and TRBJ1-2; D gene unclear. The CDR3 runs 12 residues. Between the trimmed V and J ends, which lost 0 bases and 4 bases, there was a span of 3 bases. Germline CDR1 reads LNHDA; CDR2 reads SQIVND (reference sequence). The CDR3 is CASSIEGYGYTF. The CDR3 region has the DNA TGTGCCAGTAGTATAGAAGGCTATGGCTACACCTTC. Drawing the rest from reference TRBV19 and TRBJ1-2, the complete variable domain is DGGITQSPKYLFRKEGQNVTLSCEQNLNHDAMYWYRQDPGQGLRLIYYSQIVNDFQKGDIAEGYSVSREKKESFPLTVTSAQKNPTAFYLCASSIEGYGYTFGSGTRLTVV.

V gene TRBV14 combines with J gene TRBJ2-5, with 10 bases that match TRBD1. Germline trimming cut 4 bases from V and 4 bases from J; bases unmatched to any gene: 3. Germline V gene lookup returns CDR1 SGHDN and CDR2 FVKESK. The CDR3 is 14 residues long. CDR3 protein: CASSLRTGGETQYF. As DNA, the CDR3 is TGTGCCAGCAGCCTACGGACAGGGGGAGAGACCCAGTACTTC.

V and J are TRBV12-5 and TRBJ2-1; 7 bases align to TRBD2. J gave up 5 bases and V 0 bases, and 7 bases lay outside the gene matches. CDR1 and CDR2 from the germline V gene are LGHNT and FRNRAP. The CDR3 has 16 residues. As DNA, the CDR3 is TGTGCTAGTGGTTTGGTGGTGACTAGCAGAAACAATGAGCAGTTCTTC. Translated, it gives CASGLVVTSRNNEQFF.

Here the CDR3 reads CASSSWTGSTTDTQYF. The CDR3 coding sequence is TGTGCCAGCAGCTCCTGGACAGGATCAACGACAGATACGCAGTATTTT. The J gene is TRBJ2-3, the V gene TRBV11-2; 7 positions match TRBD1. The J segment lost 3 bases and the V segment lost 4 bases, leaving 10 bases of the junction unmatched. This CDR3 is built from 16 residues. In germline, CDR1 is SGHAT, CDR2 FQNNGV. The full variable domain, in which reference TRBV11-2 and TRBJ2-3 provide the parts outside the CDR3, is EAGVAQSPRYKIIEKRQSVAFWCNPISGHATLYWYQQILGQGPKLLIQFQNNGVVDDSQLPKDRFSAERLKGVDSTLKIQPAKLEDSAVYLCASSSWTGSTTDTQYFGPGTRLTVL.

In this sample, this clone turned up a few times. The CDR3 region has the DNA TGTGCCAGCAGTGAAAACAAGGTCAGGAACACTGAAGCTTTCTTT. It translates to CASSENKVRNTEAFF. The genes are TRBV6-1 and TRBJ1-1; no firm D call. V was cut by 2 bases and J by 1 base, with 11 bases left in between. There are 15 residues in the CDR3. Germline V gives CDR1 MNHNS, CDR2 SASEGT.

CDR3 in DNA: TGCGCCAGCAGGGGACTAGCGGGAGTGAACACCGGGGAGCTGTTTTTT. Translating it yields CASRGLAGVNTGELFF. The chain has TRBV5-1 and TRBJ2-2, with 14 bases lining up with TRBD2. Losses at the gene ends were 5 bases for V and 1 base for J; bases not matched to a gene: 1. This CDR3 comprises 16 residues. CDR1 is SGHRS, CDR2 YFSETQ, per germline.

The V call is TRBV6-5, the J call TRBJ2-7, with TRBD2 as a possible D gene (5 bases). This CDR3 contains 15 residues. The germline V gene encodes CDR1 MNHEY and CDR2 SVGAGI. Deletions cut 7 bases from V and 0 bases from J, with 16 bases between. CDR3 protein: CASTPSAGRSYEQYF. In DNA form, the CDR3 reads TGTGCCAGCACTCCCAGCGCGGGTCGCTCCTACGAGCAGTACTTC.

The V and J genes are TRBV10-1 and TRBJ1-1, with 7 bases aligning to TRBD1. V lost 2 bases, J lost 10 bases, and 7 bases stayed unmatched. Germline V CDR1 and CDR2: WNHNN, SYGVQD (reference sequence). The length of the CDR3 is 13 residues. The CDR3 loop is CASSETRGQTAFF. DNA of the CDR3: TGCGCCAGCAGTGAGACGAGGGGGCAAACAGCTTTCTTT.

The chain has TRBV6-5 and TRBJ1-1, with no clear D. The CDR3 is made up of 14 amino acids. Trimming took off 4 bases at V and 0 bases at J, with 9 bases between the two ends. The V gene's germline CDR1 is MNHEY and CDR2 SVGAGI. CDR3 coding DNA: TGTGCCAGCAGTTCACAACCGATGAACACTGAAGCTTTCTTT. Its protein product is CASSSQPMNTEAFF.